The 21 T cell receptor beta chains below come from one sample, sequenced in a study of T cell repertoires in cytomegalovirus infection. TCRdb used MiXCR to reprocess the reads, holding one entry per CDR3 protein. The table records some 110,000 distinct CDR3 sequences, approximately 30% of them present only once. No antigen has been assigned to these receptors. Specimen: CD8+ T cells from cultured PBMCs, collected from culture after CMV antigen stimulation. The receptors were sampled from a human donor in good health (CMV status not recorded). Some clones in this sample may be carry-over from other donors' samples.

The chain carries TRBV11-2 and TRBJ2-4; 9 bases are shared with TRBD1. V was clipped by 5 bases and J by 6 bases; unmatched bases: 8. Germline V gene lookup returns CDR1 SGHAT and CDR2 FQNNGV. CDR3 length equals 15 residues. The CDR3 is CASSGTGQGRNIQYF. The CDR3 bases are TGTGCCAGCAGCGGGACGGGACAGGGACGAAACATTCAGTACTTC.

This clonotype was seen many times. The chain couples TRBV7-9 to TRBJ1-6; 7 positions agree with TRBD1. Germline V gene sequence: CDR1 SEHNR, CDR2 FQNEAQ (reference sequence). V lost 3 bases, J lost 12 bases, and 5 bases stayed unmatched. CDR3 length: 13 residues. CDR3 nucleotide sequence: TGTGCCAGCAGCTTTAGTGGGACAGAACCCCTCCACTTT. Its protein product is CASSFSGTEPLHF.

This clonotype was seen many times. The chain uses TRBV4-1 and TRBJ1-2, with D maybe TRBD1 (6 bases). Germline lookup yields CDR1 MGHRA and CDR2 YSYEKL. The CDR3 is 16 residues long. V lost 1 base and J lost 3, with 15 bases in between. CDR3 sequence reads: CASSQVPGAEDYGYTF. The CDR3 DNA sequence: TGCGCCAGCAGCCAAGTACCAGGGGCCGAGGACTATGGCTACACCTTC.

This clonotype occurred a few times. The gene calls are TRBV5-1 and TRBJ2-1; 10 nucleotides line up with TRBD1. Losses at the gene ends were 4 bases for V and 8 bases for J; bases not matched to a gene: 9. The CDR3 consists of 15 residues. Germline V lookup: CDR1 SGHRS, CDR2 YFSETQ. The CDR3: CASSPGQGGTDEQFF. The CDR3 DNA follows: TGCGCCAGCAGCCCCGGACAGGGGGGAACTGATGAGCAGTTCTTC.

This clonotype was recorded many times. The gene calls are TRBV20-1 and TRBJ2-7; 9 bases are a match to TRBD1. The germline V gene encodes CDR1 DFQATT and CDR2 SNEGSKA (reference sequence). The CDR3 is made up of 16 amino acids. The V and J ends lost 3 bases and 6 bases, in that order; junction bases with no gene match: 15. CDR3 sequence reads: CSASGLPGQGLGEQYF. CDR3 DNA: TGCAGTGCTAGCGGCCTCCCGGGACAGGGTTTGGGCGAGCAGTACTTC.

The V gene is TRBV5-4, the J gene TRBJ1-1; D is ambiguous. V dropped 5 bases and J dropped 1 base, with 12 bases sitting between them. The CDR3 consists of 14 residues. Germline loops: CDR1 SGHNT, CDR2 YYREEE (reference sequence). CDR3 loop: CASRRGGENTEAFF. The CDR3 region has the DNA TGTGCCAGCAGGCGGGGTGGTGAGAACACTGAAGCTTTCTTT.

The chain couples TRBV10-2 to TRBJ1-1; D gene uncertain. Trimming shortened V by 8 bases and J by 7 bases, and 11 bases separated the two germline ends. Germline V gives CDR1 WSHSY, CDR2 SAAADI. The CDR3 extends over 11 amino acids. CDR3 nucleotides: TGCGCCAGCTTAGCCAGCCTTGAAGCTTTCTTT. Protein: CASLASLEAFF.

This clonotype has just a few counts. The chain couples TRBV6-1 to TRBJ2-3; 7 nucleotides line up with TRBD1. Germline loops: CDR1 MNHNS, CDR2 SASEGT. V lost 4 bases and J lost 0; bases outside the gene matches: 7. The CDR3 extends over 16 amino acids. The CDR3 region is CASSVPRGFSTDTQYF. The CDR3 DNA follows: TGTGCCAGCAGTGTGCCCAGGGGGTTTAGCACAGATACGCAGTATTTT.

This clonotype was seen a few times. The V call is TRBV6-1, the J call TRBJ1-2; unclear D gene. The CDR3 is 14 residues long. CDR1 is MNHNS and CDR2 is SASEGT in the germline V gene. V was cut by 1 base and J by 2 bases, with 8 bases left in between. CDR3 nucleotides: TGTGCCAGCAGTGAAGGGTCGGGGAACTATGGCTACACCTTC. This gives the protein CASSEGSGNYGYTF.

The chain has TRBV5-6 and TRBJ2-7, with D possibly being TRBD1 (7 bases). Germline loops: CDR1 SGHDT, CDR2 YYEEEE. The CDR3 consists of 15 residues. Trimming left V 1 base short and J 2 bases short, with 13 bases between. The CDR3 loop is CASSLRPGGPYEQYF. CDR3 in DNA: TGTGCCAGCAGCTTGCGGCCAGGGGGGCCCTACGAGCAGTACTTC.

This clonotype was counted a few times. The rearrangement joins TRBV12-3 or TRBV12-4 to TRBJ1-2; D gene uncertain. Deletions cut 5 bases from V and 4 bases from J, with 17 bases between. This CDR3 has 15 residues. CDR3 nucleotides: TGTGCCAGCAGTCCCCGTCGGGCCGCTTCCTATGGCTACACCTTC. Protein: CASSPRRAASYGYTF.

The chain has TRBV4-1 and TRBJ2-1; 8 bases are shared with TRBD1. Germline CDR1 reads MGHRA; CDR2 reads YSYEKL. V was clipped by 0 bases and J by 2 bases; unmatched bases: 12. The CDR3 has 19 amino acids. DNA for the CDR3: TGCGCCAGCAGCCAAGATCAGGCCCTACGGGACAGGCCCTACAATGAGCAGTTCTTC. Its translation: CASSQDQALRDRPYNEQFF.

This clonotype has a count of ten or more. The chain employs TRBV7-2 and TRBJ2-2; the match to TRBD2 covers 8 bases. This CDR3 has 14 residues. The germline CDR1 and CDR2 sequences are SGHTA and FQGNSA. V lost 3 bases to trimming and J lost 5 bases; unmatched junction nucleotides: 2. CDR3 DNA sequence: TGTGCCAGCAGCTTGATAGCGGGGACCGGGGAGCTGTTTTTT. Translated, it gives CASSLIAGTGELFF.

This sequence joins TRBV29-1 and TRBJ1-2, with D possibly TRBD1 on 5 matching bases. Germline assignment: CDR1 SQVTM and CDR2 ANQGSEA. The V end lost 3 bases, the J end lost 4 bases, and 15 bases lay between the germline ends. The CDR3 length is 14 residues. CDR3 residues: CSVEGGDGPYGYTF. CDR3 DNA: TGCAGCGTTGAGGGTGGGGACGGACCCTATGGCTACACCTTC.

V is TRBV29-1 and J is TRBJ2-6; TRBD1 matches at 9 bases. The CDR3 loop spans 17 amino acids. Germline V CDR1 and CDR2: SQVTM, ANQGSEA. V dropped 4 bases and J dropped 0; count of bases not matched to a gene: 7. The DNA for the CDR3 is TGCAGCGTTGGGGACAGGGCGACCGACTCTGGGGCCAACGTCCTGACTTTC. This encodes CSVGDRATDSGANVLTF.

Concerning this clonotype itself: A much larger clone is a single base away; this may be a read error. The gene calls are TRBV12-3 or TRBV12-4 and TRBJ2-3; the D gene is possibly TRBD1 (5 bases). Between the trimmed V and J ends, which lost 4 bases and 0 bases, there was a span of 8 bases. The CDR3 runs 14 residues. CDR3 amino acids: CASSWTWSTDTQYF. In nucleotides, the CDR3 is TGTGCCAGCAGTTGGACATGGAGCACAGATACGCAGTATTTT.

Remarks on this clonotype: An end of the junction does not agree with germline; a read error may underlie this. The J gene is TRBJ1-1, the V gene TRBV24-1; no firm D call. Germline V gene sequence: CDR1 KGHDR, CDR2 SFDVKD. The CDR3 contains 10 residues. CDR3 region: CATTEGSTGF. CDR3 in DNA: TGTGCCACCACCGAAGGTTCGACGGGCTTT.

The rearrangement links TRBV6-2 or TRBV6-3 to TRBJ2-1; 8 bases match TRBD1. CDR1 is MNHEY, CDR2 SVGEGT, per germline. The junction had 12 bases not matched to a gene; V was cut back by 7 bases and J by 7 bases. CDR3 length: 15 residues. For the CDR3, the DNA is TGTGCCAGCACAAGAGACGCAGGGGGCGGAAATGAGCAGTTCTTC. It yields the protein CASTRDAGGGNEQFF.

The rearrangement uses TRBV9 and TRBJ2-3; D is possibly TRBD1 (5 bases). Trimming shortened V by 1 base and J by 3 bases, and 15 bases separated the two germline ends. The CDR3 has 16 amino acids. Germline lookup yields CDR1 SGDLS and CDR2 YYNGEE. This CDR3 reads CASSVPSDSLTDTQYF. In DNA, the CDR3 is TGTGCCAGCAGCGTACCCTCCGACAGCCTTACAGATACGCAGTATTTT. Complete variable domain (other parts from reference TRBV9 and TRBJ2-3): DSGVTQTPKHLITATGQRVTLRCSPRSGDLSVYWYQQSLDQGLQFLIQYYNGEERAKGNILERFSAQQFPDLHSELNLSSLELGDSALYFCASSVPSDSLTDTQYFGPGTRLTVL.

This clonotype was counted between two and nine times. The rearrangement uses TRBV6-6 and TRBJ2-5; unclear D gene. This CDR3 contains 15 residues. The V end lost 6 bases, the J end lost 7 bases, and 21 bases lay between the germline ends. Germline assignment: CDR1 MNHNY and CDR2 SVGAGI (reference sequence). The CDR3 region has the DNA TGTGCCAGCAGCCCTCCTACAGCGTCCCCAGGGACCCAGTACTTC. Amino acid sequence: CASSPPTASPGTQYF.

This clonotype occurred once. The chain joins TRBV29-1 to TRBJ2-1; no firm D call. V lost 7 bases and J lost 10, with 26 bases in between. The CDR3 is 15 amino acids. Per the germline V gene, CDR1 is SQVTM and CDR2 is ANQGSEA. This chain's CDR3 is CSAVSPGPTFGEQFF. DNA of the CDR3: TGCAGCGCCGTAAGTCCAGGCCCTACATTTGGGGAGCAGTTCTTC.